This entry lists 20 T cell receptor beta chains sequenced from one sample in a study of shared clonotypes between healthy human individuals. Assay used: immunoSEQ multiplex PCR; TCRdb lists only in-frame clones, some missing. There are more than 500,000 clones in the sample; about 96% occur only once, and about 0.06% lies in the top ten. The sample taken for sequencing was naive CD4+ T cells sorted from blood. Subset described: CD45RA+ positively selected. The receptors were gathered from a woman aged 25-40 years in good health.

V usage is TRBV7-8 and J usage is TRBJ2-2; unclear D gene. The CDR3 has 14 amino acids. Germline CDR1 is SGHVS and CDR2 is FQNEAQ. The V gene lost 5 bases and the J gene lost 3 bases, with 10 bases spanning the gap. The DNA of the CDR3 is TGTGCCAGCAGCCCGAGCCGTGACACCGGGGAGCTGTTTTTT. Protein product: CASSPSRDTGELFF.

The rearrangement links TRBV28 to TRBJ2-5, with 7 bases identical to TRBD1. The J call could be wrong; TRBJ2-7 is a better fit for the DNA end. This CDR3 is 14 amino acids long. Germline V gene sequence: CDR1 MDHEN, CDR2 SYDVKM. CDR3 in amino acids: CASSLGQGDNEQYF. In DNA, the CDR3 is TGTGCCAGCAGTTTAGGCCAGGGGGACAACGAGCAGTACTTC.

Details on this clone: This specimen includes other DNA sequences encoding the same CDR3. This chain links TRBV19 with TRBJ2-7, with TRBD2 matching over 7 bases. J was trimmed by 4 bases and V by 3 bases; bases with no gene match: 6. The CDR3 runs to 14 residues. Germline V gene lookup returns CDR1 LNHDA and CDR2 SQIVND (reference sequence). For the CDR3, the DNA is TGTGCCAGTAGTATCCCGGGGGGATGGTACGAGCAGTACTTC. Translating it yields CASSIPGGWYEQYF.

This clone was seen only once. The chain recombines TRBV4-1 with TRBJ1-5; tentatively, D is TRBD1 (5 bases). The CDR3 sequence is 16 residues long. Trimming left V 3 bases short and J 4 bases short, with 16 bases between. CDR1 MGHRA and CDR2 YSYEKL come from the germline V gene. The CDR3 spells CASSHPAQGENQPQHF. CDR3 nucleotides: TGCGCCAGCAGCCACCCTGCCCAGGGTGAGAATCAGCCCCAGCATTTT.

Written as DNA, the CDR3 is TGTGCCAGCTCACCTTGGGTGGAGGACACTGAAGCTTTCTTT. Amino acids: CASSPWVEDTEAFF. The V call is TRBV18, the J call TRBJ1-1, with D uncertain. Germline V gene lookup returns CDR1 KGHSH and CDR2 LQKENI. V lost 3 bases and J lost 3, with 11 bases in between. CDR3 size: 14 residues.

The gene calls are TRBV6-5 and TRBJ2-2; TRBD2 is a possible D gene (5 bases). CDR1 and CDR2 from the germline V gene are MNHEY and SVGAGI. This CDR3 region has 12 residues. V lost 6 bases to trimming and J lost 5 bases, with 7 bases between them. CDR3 residues: CASRGLTGELFF. Here the CDR3 DNA reads TGTGCCAGCAGAGGACTTACCGGGGAGCTGTTTTTT.

V usage is TRBV7-2 and J usage is TRBJ1-3; weak D call: TRBD1 (6 bases). Germline V CDR1 and CDR2: SGHTA, FQGNSA. The V end lost 6 bases, the J end lost 4 bases, and 16 bases lay between the germline ends. The CDR3 is 15 amino acids. CDR3 nucleotides: TGTGCCAGCAGGCCCCGCGGGGGGACAGGAAACACCATATATTTT. Its protein is CASRPRGGTGNTIYF.

The J gene is TRBJ2-3, the V gene TRBV5-3; D is perhaps TRBD2 (6 bases). TRBV5-3 is placed among ORFs of uncertain function. V lost 3 bases and J lost 4, with 18 bases in between. There are 16 residues in the CDR3. CDR3 nucleotide sequence: TGTGCCAGAAGCTCGCCGGGAGAGGGGTCCTCAGATACGCAGTATTTT. Translating gives CARSSPGEGSSDTQYF.

The J gene is TRBJ1-4, the V gene TRBV19; tentative D call: TRBD1 (5 bases). Germline lookup yields CDR1 LNHDA and CDR2 SQIVND (reference sequence). V shed 3 bases and J shed 12 bases, with 20 bases lying between them. CDR3 length: 15 residues. This chain's CDR3 is CASSIGFTGGEELFF. CDR3 sequence (DNA): TGTGCCAGTAGTATCGGTTTTACAGGCGGCGAGGAACTGTTTTTT.

The chain recombines TRBV5-1 with TRBJ2-1, with D possibly matching TRBD1 (5 bases). Trimming removed 4 bases from V and 12 bases from J, with 14 bases in between. Looked up from germline, CDR1 is SGHRS and CDR2 is YFSETQ. The CDR3 is made up of 12 amino acids. CDR3 DNA sequence: TGCGCCAGCAGCCCAGACAGTTATTGGCAGTTCTTC. Translating gives CASSPDSYWQFF.

The chain joins TRBV4-1 to TRBJ2-2, with D tentatively TRBD1 (6 bases). CDR3 length equals 17 residues. Germline values: CDR1 MGHRA, CDR2 YSYEKL. V lost 0 bases and J 4 bases, leaving 15 bases between the germline ends. The CDR3 DNA reads as TGCGCCAGCAGCCAAGATATGGGGGCCTTGCTCACCGGGGAGCTGTTTTTT. It translates to CASSQDMGALLTGELFF.

The chain has TRBV28 and TRBJ2-3; 7 positions match TRBD1. The CDR3 is made up of 13 amino acids. V lost 6 bases and J lost 5; bases outside the gene matches: 5. The germline V gene has CDR1 MDHEN and CDR2 SYDVKM. CDR3 bases: TGTGCCAGCAGATCTGACAGGGTAGATACGCAGTATTTT. It yields the protein CASRSDRVDTQYF. The full variable domain, its missing parts supplied by reference TRBV28 and TRBJ2-3, is DVKVTQSSRYLVKRTGEKVFLECVQDMDHENMFWYRQDPGLGLRLIYFSYDVKMKEKGDIPEGYSVSREKKERFSLILESASTNQTSMYLCASRSDRVDTQYFGPGTRLTVL.

The V gene is TRBV28, the J gene TRBJ2-4, with TRBD2 matching 8 bases. CDR1 and CDR2 (germline): MDHEN, SYDVKM. V shed 2 bases, J shed 0 bases, and the junction held 15 bases outside the gene matches. This CDR3 has 20 amino acids. The CDR3 nucleotides are TGTGCCAGCAGTTTACGGGGGGGGCTGGCCCCAACGTCAGCCAAAAACATTCAGTACTTC. This gives the protein CASSLRGGLAPTSAKNIQYF.

DNA of the CDR3: TGCAGCGTTGGGTCCTCCCTAGATGGGGAGACCCAGTACTTC. Translating gives CSVGSSLDGETQYF. The gene calls are TRBV29-1 and TRBJ2-5; D remains unclear. The V end was cut by 4 bases, the J end by 5 bases, with 17 bases between. CDR3 length equals 14 residues. Germline CDR1 and CDR2: SQVTM and ANQGSEA.

In DNA form, the CDR3 reads TGTGCCAGCAGCCAAGAGTCTCTTGGGCGGACCACCTACGAGCAGTACTTC. The encoded protein is CASSQESLGRTTYEQYF. The gene calls are TRBV4-2 and TRBJ2-7; D gene ambiguous. This CDR3 has 17 residues. The V gene's germline CDR1 is LGHNA and CDR2 YNFKEQ. V lost 0 bases to trimming and J lost 2 bases, with 17 bases between them.

The rearrangement uses TRBV28 and TRBJ1-4, with 9 bases matching TRBD1. Germline values: CDR1 MDHEN, CDR2 SYDVKM. The CDR3 covers 17 residues. Unmatched junction bases numbered 9, after V lost 7 bases and J lost 0 bases. Here the CDR3 reads CASMAQGAPATNEKLFF. For the CDR3, the DNA is TGTGCCAGCATGGCACAGGGGGCTCCAGCAACTAATGAAAAACTGTTTTTT.

The genes are TRBV19 and TRBJ2-1; 11 bases map to TRBD1. Germline V lookup: CDR1 LNHDA, CDR2 SQIVND (reference sequence). The CDR3 consists of 14 residues. Unmatched junction bases numbered 2, after V lost 4 bases and J lost 6 bases. The CDR3 DNA reads TGTGCCAGTAGTACGGGACAGGGGGGCAATGAGCAGTTCTTC. It translates to CASSTGQGGNEQFF. The whole variable domain, filled in from reference TRBV19 and TRBJ2-1, reads DGGITQSPKYLFRKEGQNVTLSCEQNLNHDAMYWYRQDPGQGLRLIYYSQIVNDFQKGDIAEGYSVSREKKESFPLTVTSAQKNPTAFYLCASSTGQGGNEQFFGPGTRLTVL.

The chain combines TRBV7-9 with TRBJ2-1, with D possibly being TRBD2 (5 bases). Per germline, CDR1 SEHNR and CDR2 FQNEAQ (reference sequence). Trimming removed 4 bases at V and 0 bases at J, with 10 bases between. The CDR3 consists of 15 residues. In nucleotides, the CDR3 is TGTGCCAGCAGCTCGGGGTCGGCCTCCTACAATGAGCAGTTCTTC. Protein sequence: CASSSGSASYNEQFF.

J is TRBJ1-4 and V is TRBV28, with D possibly matching TRBD1 (5 bases). From germline, CDR1 is MDHEN and CDR2 SYDVKM. Trimming stripped 7 bases from V and 2 bases from J, with 11 bases between. The CDR3 has 14 residues. In DNA form, the CDR3 reads TGTGCCAGCATCAAGACAGCCACTAATGAAAAACTGTTTTTT. Its protein is CASIKTATNEKLFF.

This chain connects TRBV11-2 to TRBJ2-2, with D unclear. Germline CDR1 is SGHAT and CDR2 is FQNNGV. This CDR3 comprises 14 residues. With 6 bases removed from V and 1 base from J, the gap between germline ends came to 9 bases. CDR3: CASRGQRNTGELFF. CDR3 nucleotide sequence: TGTGCCAGCAGAGGGCAGAGGAACACCGGGGAGCTGTTTTTT.